The 8 T cell receptor beta chains presented below share a single source sample, sequenced in a study of T-cell memory formation after mild COVID-19. TCRdb ran MiXCR on the 5' RACE reads and lists one entry per CDR3 protein. In the table there are roughly 560,000 distinct CDR3 sequences, around 20% of which are singletons. The sequenced material came from PBMCs or a T cell subset sorted from them (not recorded which). The receptors stem from an adult woman who had mild COVID-19 (a few samples of this study predate the infection). Cell type and time point are not known.

This clonotype occurred a few times. The CDR3 bases are TGTGCCAGCAGCACAAATGACAGGGGGCATGGAGATACGCAGTATTTT. Residues: CASSTNDRGHGDTQYF. The rearrangement links TRBV27 to TRBJ2-3, with 10 nucleotides matching TRBD1. This CDR3 has 16 amino acids. The V and J ends lost 6 bases and 5 bases, in that order; junction bases with no gene match: 11. Germline CDR1 reads MNHEY; CDR2 reads SMNVEV (reference sequence).

This clonotype has a count of ten or more. V and J are TRBV4-2 and TRBJ2-7; TRBD2 aligns across 8 bases. V was pared by 1 base and J by 0 bases, with 5 bases of the junction left unmatched. From germline, CDR1 is LGHNA and CDR2 YNFKEQ. The CDR3 consists of 16 residues. The CDR3 is CASSQVGTSGSYEQYF. The DNA for the CDR3 is TGTGCCAGCAGCCAAGTAGGAACTAGCGGCTCCTACGAGCAGTACTTC.

This clonotype has ten or more counts. A read error may produce the germline difference seen at one junction end. This chain uses TRBV5-1 with TRBJ1-1; maybe TRBD1 (6 bases). The germline CDR1 and CDR2 sequences are SGHRS and YFSETQ. The CDR3 runs 13 residues. CDR3 nucleotides: TGTGCCAGCAGCTCACAGGGAGGGACTGAAGCTTTCTTT. Amino acids: CASSSQGGTEAFF. Variable domain in full (rest from reference TRBV5-1 and TRBJ1-1): KAGVTQTPRYLIKTRGQQVTLSCSPISGHRSVSWYQQTPGQGLQFLFEYFSETQRNKGNFPGRFSGRQFSNSRSEMNVSTLELGDSALYLCASSSQGGTEAFFGQGTRLTVV.

This clonotype turned up a few times. V is TRBV29-1 and J is TRBJ2-1; possibly TRBD1 for D (7 bases). V was pared by 5 bases and J by 4 bases, with 18 bases between. This CDR3 has 15 residues. Germline CDR1 reads SQVTM; CDR2 reads ANQGSEA. This CDR3 reads CSVLGQTAGYNEQFF. In nucleotides, the CDR3 is TGCAGCGTTCTGGGACAGACCGCGGGATACAATGAGCAGTTCTTC.

This clonotype was found a few times. This sequence joins TRBV4-2 and TRBJ1-2, with 9 bases identical to TRBD1. V was pared by 8 bases and J by 6 bases, with 10 bases of the junction left unmatched. From germline, CDR1 is LGHNA and CDR2 YNFKEQ. The CDR3 runs to 14 residues. The CDR3 nucleotides read TGTGCCAGCGCTCCCGGGACAGGGCTCCATGGCTACACCTTC. This codes for CASAPGTGLHGYTF.

The chain's CDR3 is CASTGQGQEKLFF. The CDR3 DNA sequence: TGTGCCAGCACCGGACAGGGGCAAGAAAAACTGTTTTTT. This sequence joins TRBV6-5 and TRBJ1-4; the match to TRBD1 covers 9 bases. Unmatched junction bases numbered 5, after V lost 7 bases and J lost 8 bases. CDR3 length: 13 amino acids. Germline CDR1 MNHEY, CDR2 SVGAGI.

The sample holds many counts of this clonotype. The chain employs TRBV15 and TRBJ1-1, with a possible D match to TRBD1 (5 bases). There are 16 residues in the CDR3. Trimming removed 5 bases from V and 5 bases from J, with 21 bases in between. The V gene's germline CDR1 is LNHNV and CDR2 YYDKDF (reference sequence). The CDR3 bases are TGTGCCACCAGCTCACCTAGCGGGGCTTTGGAGACTGAAGCTTTCTTT. Translated: CATSSPSGALETEAFF.

This clonotype was observed many times. The chain links TRBV4-3 to TRBJ1-2, with unresolved D. Germline V CDR1 and CDR2: LGHNA, YSLEER. Trimming took off 0 bases at V and 12 bases at J, with 14 bases between the two ends. This CDR3 contains 13 residues. For the CDR3, the DNA is TGCGCCAGCAGCCAAGATGCGAGCGGGCGTCACACCTTC. It specifies CASSQDASGRHTF.